This TCR beta chain was recorded in a study of blood T cell repertoires in COVID-19. Study at large: Material from acute and convalescent COVID-19 was sourced from the United States, Italy and Spain. The cDNA or gDNA used as material had been derived from T cells, B-cell-depleted T cells, or PBMCs.

The sample holds one count of this clone. Trimming stripped 4 bases from V and 1 base from J, with 23 bases between. This CDR3 has 20 residues. The germline V gene has CDR1 MGHRA and CDR2 YSYEKL. In the authors' workflow: Scientists estimated how many nucleated cells there were by amplifying reference gene primers. Generated by immunoSEQ multiplex PCR, the TCRdb table keeps only in-frame clones and is missing some. The DNA was the basis for D and trimming; V, J and clone size are from that table. The table includes under 110,000 clones, more than 70% detected once. Sequencing was carried out using peripheral blood. This TCR was sampled from a woman aged 25 to 39 with acute or convalescent COVID-19. The chain carries TRBV4-1 and TRBJ1-6; D uncertain. The CDR3 reads CASSPPPGGSGPSYNSPLHF. Here the CDR3 DNA reads TGCGCCAGCAGCCCGCCCCCGGGCGGGTCCGGCCCTTCCTATAATTCACCCCTCCACTTT.